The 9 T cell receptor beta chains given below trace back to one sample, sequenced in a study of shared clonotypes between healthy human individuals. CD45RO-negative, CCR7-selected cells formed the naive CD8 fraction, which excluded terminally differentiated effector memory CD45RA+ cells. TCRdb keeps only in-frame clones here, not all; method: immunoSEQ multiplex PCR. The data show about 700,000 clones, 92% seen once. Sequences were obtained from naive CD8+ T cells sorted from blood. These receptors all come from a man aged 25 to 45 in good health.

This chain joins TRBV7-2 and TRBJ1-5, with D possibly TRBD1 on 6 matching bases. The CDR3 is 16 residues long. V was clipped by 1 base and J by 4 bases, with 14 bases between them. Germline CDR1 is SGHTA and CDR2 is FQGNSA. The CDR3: CASSLVGGASNQPQHF. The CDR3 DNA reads TGTGCCAGCAGCTTAGTTGGGGGGGCGAGTAATCAGCCCCAGCATTTT.

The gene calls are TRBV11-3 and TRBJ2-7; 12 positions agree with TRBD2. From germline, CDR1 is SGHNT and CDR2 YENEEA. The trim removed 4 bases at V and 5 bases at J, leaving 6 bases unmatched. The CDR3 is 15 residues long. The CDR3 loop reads CASSSGLAGFDEQYF. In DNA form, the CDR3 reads TGTGCCAGCAGCTCCGGACTAGCGGGATTCGACGAGCAGTACTTC.

The CDR3 region has the DNA TGCGCCAGCAGTCAACCGGGAATCGGGACAGGGGCCCCCACAGATACGCAGTATTTT. The encoded protein is CASSQPGIGTGAPTDTQYF. This rearrangement joins TRBV23-1 to TRBJ2-3; TRBD1 matches 10 bases. TRBV23-1 qualifies as an ORF whose function is uncertain. The CDR3 spans 19 residues. V gave up 2 bases and J gave up 2 bases; unmatched junction bases: 13.

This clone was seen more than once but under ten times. The CDR3 nucleotides read TGTGCCAGCAGCTTACCGGGACAGTCCCTCCTTTACGAGCAGTACTTC. This sequence encodes CASSLPGQSLLYEQYF. The rearrangement uses TRBV11-2 and TRBJ2-7; 7 bases align to TRBD1. Germline CDR1 reads SGHAT; CDR2 reads FQNNGV. This CDR3 region has 16 residues. The V gene end was trimmed by 2 bases and the J gene end by 4 bases; junction bases not matched to a gene: 11.

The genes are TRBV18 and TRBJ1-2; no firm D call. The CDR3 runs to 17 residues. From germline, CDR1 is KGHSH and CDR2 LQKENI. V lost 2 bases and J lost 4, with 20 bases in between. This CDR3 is CASSPSFSGGIGYGYTF. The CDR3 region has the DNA TGTGCCAGCTCACCATCATTTTCGGGTGGGATTGGCTATGGCTACACCTTC.

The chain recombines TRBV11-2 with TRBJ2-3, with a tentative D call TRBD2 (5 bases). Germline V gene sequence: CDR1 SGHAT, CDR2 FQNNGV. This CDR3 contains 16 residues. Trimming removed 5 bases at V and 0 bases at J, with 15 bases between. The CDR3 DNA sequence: TGTGCCAGCAGCCCACGTAGGGAGACTAGCACAGATACGCAGTATTTT. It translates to CASSPRRETSTDTQYF.

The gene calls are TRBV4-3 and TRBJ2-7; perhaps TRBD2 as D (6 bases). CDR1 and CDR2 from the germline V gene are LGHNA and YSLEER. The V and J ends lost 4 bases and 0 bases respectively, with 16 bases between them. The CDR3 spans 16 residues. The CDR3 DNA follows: TGCGCCAGCAGCCCAACCACTGGGAGGACCTCCTACGAGCAGTACTTC. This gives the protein CASSPTTGRTSYEQYF.

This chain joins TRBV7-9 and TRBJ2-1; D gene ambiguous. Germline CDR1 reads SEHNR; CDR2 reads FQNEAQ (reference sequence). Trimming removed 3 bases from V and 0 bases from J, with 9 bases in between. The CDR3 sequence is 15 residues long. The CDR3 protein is CASSLSSSSYNEQFF. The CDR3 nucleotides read TGTGCCAGCAGCTTGAGTAGTAGCTCCTACAATGAGCAGTTCTTC.

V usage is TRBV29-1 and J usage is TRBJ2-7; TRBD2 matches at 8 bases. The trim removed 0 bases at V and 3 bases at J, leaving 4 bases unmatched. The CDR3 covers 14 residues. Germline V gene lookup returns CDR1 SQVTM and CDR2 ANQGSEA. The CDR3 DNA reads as TGCAGCGTTGAAGAGACTAGCGATTACTACGAGCAGTACTTC. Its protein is CSVEETSDYYEQYF.